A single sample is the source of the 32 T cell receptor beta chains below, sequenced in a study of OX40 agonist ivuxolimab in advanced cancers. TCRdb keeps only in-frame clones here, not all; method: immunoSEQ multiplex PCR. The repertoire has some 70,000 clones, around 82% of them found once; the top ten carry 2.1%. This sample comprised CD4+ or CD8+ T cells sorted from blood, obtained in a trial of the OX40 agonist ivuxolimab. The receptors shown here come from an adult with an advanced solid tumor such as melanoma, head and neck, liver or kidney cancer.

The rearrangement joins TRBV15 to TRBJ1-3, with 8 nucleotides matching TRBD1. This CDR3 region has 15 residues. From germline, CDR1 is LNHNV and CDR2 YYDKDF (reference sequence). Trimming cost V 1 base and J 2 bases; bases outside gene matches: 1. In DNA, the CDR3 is TGTGCCACCAGCAGAGTACAGGGGGCTGGAAACACCATATATTTT. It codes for CATSRVQGAGNTIYF.

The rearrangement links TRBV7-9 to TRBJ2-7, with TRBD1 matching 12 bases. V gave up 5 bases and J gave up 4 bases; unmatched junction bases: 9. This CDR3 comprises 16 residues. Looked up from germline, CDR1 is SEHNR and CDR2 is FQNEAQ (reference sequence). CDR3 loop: CASSTSPGQGAYEQYF. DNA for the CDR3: TGTGCCAGCAGCACCTCACCGGGACAGGGGGCGTACGAGCAGTACTTC.

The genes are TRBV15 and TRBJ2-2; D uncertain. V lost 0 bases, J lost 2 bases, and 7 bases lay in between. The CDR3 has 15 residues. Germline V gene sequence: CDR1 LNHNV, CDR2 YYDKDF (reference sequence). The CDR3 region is CATSRDLVNTGELFF. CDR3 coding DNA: TGTGCCACCAGCAGAGATCTAGTAAACACCGGGGAGCTGTTTTTT. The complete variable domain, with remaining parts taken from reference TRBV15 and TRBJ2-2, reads DAMVIQNPRYQVTQFGKPVTLSCSQTLNHNVMYWYQQKSSQAPKLLFHYYDKDFNNEADTPDNFQSRRPNTSFCFLDIRSPGLGDTAMYLCATSRDLVNTGELFFGEGSRLTVL.

The CDR3 loop reads CASSYSGRDEKLFF. The CDR3 nucleotides read TGTGCCAGCAGTTACTCTGGCAGGGACGAAAAACTGTTTTTT. The chain combines TRBV6-5 with TRBJ1-4, with TRBD1 as a possible D gene (5 bases). Looked up from germline, CDR1 is MNHEY and CDR2 is SVGAGI. CDR3 length: 14 residues. V was pared by 0 bases and J by 8 bases, with 10 bases between.

CDR3 DNA: TGTGCCAGCTCCCTGGAGGGGATGGCTTCACCCCTCCACTTT. Its translation: CASSLEGMASPLHF. The V call is TRBV18, the J call TRBJ1-6, with D possibly TRBD1 on 5 matching bases. CDR3 length: 14 amino acids. V shed 6 bases and J shed 9 bases, with 15 bases lying between them. The germline V gene has CDR1 KGHSH and CDR2 LQKENI.

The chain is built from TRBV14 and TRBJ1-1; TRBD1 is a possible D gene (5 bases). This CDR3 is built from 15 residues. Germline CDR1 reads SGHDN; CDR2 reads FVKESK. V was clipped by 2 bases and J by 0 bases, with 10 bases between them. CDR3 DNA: TGTGCCAGCAGCCAAAGGGGAGGGATGAACACTGAAGCTTTCTTT. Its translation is CASSQRGGMNTEAFF.

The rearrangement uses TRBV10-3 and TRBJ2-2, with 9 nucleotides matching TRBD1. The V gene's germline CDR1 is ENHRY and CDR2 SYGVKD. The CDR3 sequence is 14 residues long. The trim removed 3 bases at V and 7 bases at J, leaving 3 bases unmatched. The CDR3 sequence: CAISEGTGNGELFF. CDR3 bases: TGTGCCATCAGTGAAGGGACAGGGAACGGGGAGCTGTTTTTT.

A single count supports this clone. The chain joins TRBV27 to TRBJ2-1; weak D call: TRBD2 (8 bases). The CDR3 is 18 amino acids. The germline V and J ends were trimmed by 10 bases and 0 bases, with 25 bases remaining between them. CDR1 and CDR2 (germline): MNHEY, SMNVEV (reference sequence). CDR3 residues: CATNRGAPGTSSYNEQFF. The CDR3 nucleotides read TGTGCCACAAACAGGGGAGCGCCGGGGACTAGCTCCTACAATGAGCAGTTCTTC.

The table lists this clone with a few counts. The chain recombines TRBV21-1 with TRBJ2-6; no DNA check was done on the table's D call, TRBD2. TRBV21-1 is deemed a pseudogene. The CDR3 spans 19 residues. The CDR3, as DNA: TGTGCCAGCAGCAAAGGTCCGCCTAGCGGCCCCTCTGGGGCCAACGTCCTGACTTTC. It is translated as CASSKGPPSGPSGANVLTF.

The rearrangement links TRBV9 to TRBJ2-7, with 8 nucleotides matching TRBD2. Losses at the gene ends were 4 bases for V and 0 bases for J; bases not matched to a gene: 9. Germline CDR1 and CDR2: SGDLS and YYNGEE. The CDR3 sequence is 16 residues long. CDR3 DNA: TGTGCCAGCAGCCCCCGAGGCGGGGGGAGCTCCTACGAGCAGTACTTC. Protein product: CASSPRGGGSSYEQYF. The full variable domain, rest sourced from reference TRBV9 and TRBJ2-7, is DSGVTQTPKHLITATGQRVTLRCSPRSGDLSVYWYQQSLDQGLQFLIQYYNGEERAKGNILERFSAQQFPDLHSELNLSSLELGDSALYFCASSPRGGGSSYEQYFGPGTRLTVT.

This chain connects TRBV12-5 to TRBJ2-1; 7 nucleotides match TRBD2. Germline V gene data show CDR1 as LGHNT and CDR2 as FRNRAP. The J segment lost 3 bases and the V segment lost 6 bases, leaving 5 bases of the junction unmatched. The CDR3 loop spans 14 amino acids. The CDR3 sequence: CASGLASGYNEQFF. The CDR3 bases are TGTGCTAGTGGCCTAGCTAGCGGCTACAATGAGCAGTTCTTC.

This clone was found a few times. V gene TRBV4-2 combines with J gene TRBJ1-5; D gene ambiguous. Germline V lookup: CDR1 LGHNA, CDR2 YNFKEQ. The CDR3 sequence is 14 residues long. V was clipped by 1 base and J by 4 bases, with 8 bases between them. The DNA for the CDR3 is TGTGCCAGCAGCCAAGGCCTCCTTAATCAGCCCCAGCATTTT. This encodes CASSQGLLNQPQHF.

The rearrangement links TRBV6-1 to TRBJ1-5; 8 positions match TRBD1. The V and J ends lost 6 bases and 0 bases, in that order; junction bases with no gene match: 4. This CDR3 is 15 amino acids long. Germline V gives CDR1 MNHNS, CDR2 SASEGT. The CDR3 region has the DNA TGTGCCAGCAGACGGGGACAGGATAGCAATCAGCCCCAGCATTTT. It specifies CASRRGQDSNQPQHF.

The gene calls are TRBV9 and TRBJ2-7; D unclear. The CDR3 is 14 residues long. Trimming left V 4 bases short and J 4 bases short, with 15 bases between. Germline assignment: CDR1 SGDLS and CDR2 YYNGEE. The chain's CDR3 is CASSNRRQPYEQYF. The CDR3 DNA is TGTGCCAGCAGCAACCGACGCCAACCGTACGAGCAGTACTTC.

The DNA for the CDR3 is TGTGCCAGCAGCCACTCAACAGGGTGGGGTAAGGATTCACCCCTCCACTTT. Its protein product is CASSHSTGWGKDSPLHF. V is TRBV14 and J is TRBJ1-6; possible D gene TRBD1, 6 bases. Germline-derived CDR1 and CDR2 are SGHDN and FVKESK. V was pared by 3 bases and J by 8 bases, with 20 bases between. CDR3 length: 17 residues.

CDR3 bases: TGTGCCAGCAGCTTAGATGGGCGCGGGAGTGAGTTCTTC. Its translation is CASSLDGRGSEFF. The chain is built from TRBV7-2 and TRBJ2-1, with 7 bases fitting TRBD2. V lost 1 base to trimming and J lost 14 bases; unmatched junction nucleotides: 8. The CDR3 contains 13 residues. Germline V lookup: CDR1 SGHTA, CDR2 FQGNSA.

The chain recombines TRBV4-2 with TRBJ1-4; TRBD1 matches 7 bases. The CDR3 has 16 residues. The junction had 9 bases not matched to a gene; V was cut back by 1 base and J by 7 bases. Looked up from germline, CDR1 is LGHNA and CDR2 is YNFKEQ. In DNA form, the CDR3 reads TGTGCCAGCAGCCAAGTCAGACAGGGCGGAGGTGAAAAACTGTTTTTT. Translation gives CASSQVRQGGGEKLFF.

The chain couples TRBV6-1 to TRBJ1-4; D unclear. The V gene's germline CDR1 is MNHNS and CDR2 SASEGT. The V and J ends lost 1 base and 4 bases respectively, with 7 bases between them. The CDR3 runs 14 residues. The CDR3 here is CASSEGGFNEKLFF. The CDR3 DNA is TGTGCCAGCAGTGAAGGAGGGTTTAATGAAAAACTGTTTTTT.

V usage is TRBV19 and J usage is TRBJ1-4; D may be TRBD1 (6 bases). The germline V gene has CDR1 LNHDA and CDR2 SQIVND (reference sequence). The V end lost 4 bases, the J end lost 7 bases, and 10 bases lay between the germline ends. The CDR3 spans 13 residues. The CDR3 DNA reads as TGTGCCAGTAGTAGGCAGGGGAGTGAAAAACTGTTTTTT. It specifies CASSRQGSEKLFF.

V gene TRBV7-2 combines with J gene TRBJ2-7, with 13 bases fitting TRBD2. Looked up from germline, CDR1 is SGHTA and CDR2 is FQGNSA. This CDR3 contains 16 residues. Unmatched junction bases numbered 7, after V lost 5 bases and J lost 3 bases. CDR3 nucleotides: TGTGCCAGCAGCCCCCCGGGACTAGCGGGATACTACGAGCAGTACTTC. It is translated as CASSPPGLAGYYEQYF.

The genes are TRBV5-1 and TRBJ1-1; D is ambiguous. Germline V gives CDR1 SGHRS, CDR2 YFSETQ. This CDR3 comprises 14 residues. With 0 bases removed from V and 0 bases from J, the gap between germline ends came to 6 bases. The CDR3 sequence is CASSLVGLNTEAFF. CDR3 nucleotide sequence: TGCGCCAGCAGCTTGGTAGGCCTGAACACTGAAGCTTTCTTT.

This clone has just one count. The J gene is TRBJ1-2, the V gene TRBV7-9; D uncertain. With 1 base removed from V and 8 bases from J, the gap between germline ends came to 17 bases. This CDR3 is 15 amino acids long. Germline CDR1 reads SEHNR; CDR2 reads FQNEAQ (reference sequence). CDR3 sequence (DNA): TGTGCCAGCAGCTTAGGGGGTAGGTGGCAGTTCGGCTACACCTTC. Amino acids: CASSLGGRWQFGYTF.

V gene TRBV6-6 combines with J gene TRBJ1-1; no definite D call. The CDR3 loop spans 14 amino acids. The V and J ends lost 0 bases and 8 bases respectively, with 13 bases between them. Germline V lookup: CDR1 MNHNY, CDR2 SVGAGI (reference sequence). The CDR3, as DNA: TGTGCCAGCAGTTACTCGTACGAGGGAGGGGAAGCTTTCTTT. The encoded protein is CASSYSYEGGEAFF.

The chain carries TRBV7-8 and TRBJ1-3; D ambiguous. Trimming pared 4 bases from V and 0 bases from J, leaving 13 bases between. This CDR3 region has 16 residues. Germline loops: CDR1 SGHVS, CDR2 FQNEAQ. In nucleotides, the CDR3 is TGTGCCAGCAGCTCCTCGACACGCAGCTCTGGAAACACCATATATTTT. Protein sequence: CASSSSTRSSGNTIYF.

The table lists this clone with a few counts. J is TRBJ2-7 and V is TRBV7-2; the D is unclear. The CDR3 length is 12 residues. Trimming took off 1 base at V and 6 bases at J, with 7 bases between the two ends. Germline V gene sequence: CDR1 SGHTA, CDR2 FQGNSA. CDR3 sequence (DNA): TGTGCCAGCAGCTTAGGCATCGGCGAGCAGTACTTC. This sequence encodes CASSLGIGEQYF.

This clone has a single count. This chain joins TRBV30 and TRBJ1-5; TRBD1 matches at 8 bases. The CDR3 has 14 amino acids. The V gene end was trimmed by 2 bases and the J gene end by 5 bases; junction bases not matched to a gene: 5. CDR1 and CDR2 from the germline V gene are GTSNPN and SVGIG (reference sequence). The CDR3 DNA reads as TGTGCCTGGAGTAGGACAGGGTCCTATCAGCCCCAGCATTTT. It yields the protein CAWSRTGSYQPQHF. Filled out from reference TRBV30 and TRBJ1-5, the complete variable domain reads SQTIHQWPATLVQPVGSPLSLECTVEGTSNPNLYWYRQAAGRGLQLLFYSVGIGQISSEVPQNLSASRPQDRQFILSSKKLLLSDSGFYLCAWSRTGSYQPQHFGDGTRLSIL.

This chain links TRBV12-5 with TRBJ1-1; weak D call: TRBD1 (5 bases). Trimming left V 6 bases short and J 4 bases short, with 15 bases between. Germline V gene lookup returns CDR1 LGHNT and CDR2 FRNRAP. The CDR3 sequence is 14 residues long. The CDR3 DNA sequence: TGTGCTAGTGGGGGACCGTCCGGAAGCACTGAAGCTTTCTTT. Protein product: CASGGPSGSTEAFF.

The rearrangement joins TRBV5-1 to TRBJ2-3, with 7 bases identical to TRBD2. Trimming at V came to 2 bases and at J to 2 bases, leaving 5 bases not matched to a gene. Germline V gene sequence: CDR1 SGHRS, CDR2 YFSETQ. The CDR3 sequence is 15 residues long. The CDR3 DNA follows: TGCGCCAGCAGCTTAGCCGGGACTAACACAGATACGCAGTATTTT. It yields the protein CASSLAGTNTDTQYF.

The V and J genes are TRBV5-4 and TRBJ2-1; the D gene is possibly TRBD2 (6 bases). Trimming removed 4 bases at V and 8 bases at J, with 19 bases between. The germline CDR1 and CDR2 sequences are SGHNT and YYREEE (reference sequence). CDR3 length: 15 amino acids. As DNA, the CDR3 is TGTGCCAGCAGCCTGGTAGGGAGGAGCTTCGATGAGCAGTTCTTC. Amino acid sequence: CASSLVGRSFDEQFF.

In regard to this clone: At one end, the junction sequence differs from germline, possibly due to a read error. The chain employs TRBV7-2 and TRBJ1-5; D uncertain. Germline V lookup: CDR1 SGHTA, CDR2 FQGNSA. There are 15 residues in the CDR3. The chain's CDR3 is CAGSPSRVVGSPQHF. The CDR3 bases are TGTGCCGGCAGCCCCTCTAGAGTGGTCGGGAGCCCCCAGCATTTT.

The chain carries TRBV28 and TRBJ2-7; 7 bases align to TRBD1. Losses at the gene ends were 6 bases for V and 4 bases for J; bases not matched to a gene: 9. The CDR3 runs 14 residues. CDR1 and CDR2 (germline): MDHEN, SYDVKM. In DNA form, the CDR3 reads TGTGCCAGCAGACTGCCGGGACAGATTTACGAGCAGTACTTC. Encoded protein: CASRLPGQIYEQYF. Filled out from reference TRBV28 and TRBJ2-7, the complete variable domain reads DVKVTQSSRYLVKRTGEKVFLECVQDMDHENMFWYRQDPGLGLRLIYFSYDVKMKEKGDIPEGYSVSREKKERFSLILESASTNQTSMYLCASRLPGQIYEQYFGPGTRLTVT.

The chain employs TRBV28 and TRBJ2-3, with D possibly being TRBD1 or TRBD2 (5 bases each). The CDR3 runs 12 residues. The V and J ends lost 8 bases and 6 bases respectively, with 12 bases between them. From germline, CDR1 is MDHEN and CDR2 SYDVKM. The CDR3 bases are TGTGCCAGCGGCCTGGGACCTGATACGCAGTATTTT. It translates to CASGLGPDTQYF.